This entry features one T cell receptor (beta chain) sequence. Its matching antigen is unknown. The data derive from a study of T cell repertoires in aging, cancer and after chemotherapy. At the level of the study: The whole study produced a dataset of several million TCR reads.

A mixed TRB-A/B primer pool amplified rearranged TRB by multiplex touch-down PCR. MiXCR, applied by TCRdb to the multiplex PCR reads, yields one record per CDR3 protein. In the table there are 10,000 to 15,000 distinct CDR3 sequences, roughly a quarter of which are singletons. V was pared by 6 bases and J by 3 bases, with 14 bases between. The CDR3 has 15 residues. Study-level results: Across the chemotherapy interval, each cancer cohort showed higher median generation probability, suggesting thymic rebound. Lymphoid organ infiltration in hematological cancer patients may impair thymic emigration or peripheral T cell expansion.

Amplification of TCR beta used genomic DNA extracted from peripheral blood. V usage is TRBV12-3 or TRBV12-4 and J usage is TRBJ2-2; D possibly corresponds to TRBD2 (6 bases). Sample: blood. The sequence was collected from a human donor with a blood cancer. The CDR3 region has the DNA TGTGCCAGCAGGGACGGGTGGGGGGACACCGGGGAGCTGTTTTTT. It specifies CASRDGWGDTGELFF.